These T cell receptor beta chains were read from a single sample in a study of blood T cell repertoires in COVID-19. The repertoire was sequenced with immunoSEQ multiplex PCR; TCRdb's copy has only in-frame clones and lacks some. The repertoire has 250,000 to 350,000 clones, about 87% of them found once; the top ten carry 5.3%. Sequencing input: PBMCs or T cells enriched from blood (not recorded which). The receptors were sampled from a woman between 25 and 40 years old who had recovered from COVID-19. CDR3s include the opening cysteine and the closing phenylalanine or tryptophan.

cdr3_length	v_call	cdr3_aa
13	TRBV29-1	CSVVRGQGNTIYF
14	TRBV2	CASRDTGGWTEAFF
13	TRBV2	CASTGEINQPQHF
13	TRBV2	CANADRANTEAFF
14	TRBV5-1	CASSPEGSNTEAFF
14	TRBV6-5	CASTDLGQYTEAFF
14	TRBV5-1	CASSWGDRADIQYF
17	TRBV3-1/TRBV3-2	CASSRSSGGVVGTEAFF
16	TRBV11-1	CASSHGGGPMNTEAFF
17	TRBV7-9	CASSTGFRDRVYEKLFF
16	TRBV11-3	CASSLWQGKMNTEAFF
15	TRBV5-1	CASSYLGAQGTEAFF
16	TRBV9	CASSVRTDNINYGYTF
14	TRBV5-4	CASSSSGFNEKLFF
15	TRBV14	CASSQDSQSTDTQYF
18	TRBV19	CASSILTSDRAWTGELFF